These T cell receptor beta chains were read from a single sample in a study of blood T cell repertoires in COVID-19. Using immunoSEQ multiplex PCR, the repertoire was profiled, and TCRdb retains in-frame clones only, with some absent. The table includes roughly 95,000 clones, 81% detected once. Sequenced material: peripheral blood. These receptors came from a man aged 60 to 75 with acute or convalescent COVID-19. Each CDR3 is given with its conserved first and last residue. The D gene is left open where the match is weak. Only some rows state a clone size, as once, few, many or a class for expanded clones.

clone_size	v_call	d_call	j_call	cdr3_aa	cdr3_nt
once	TRBV27	NA	TRBJ1-1	CASSFGRGYTEAFF	TGTGCCAGCAGTTTTGGCCGAGGCTACACTGAAGCTTTCTTT
NA	TRBV6-4	NA	TRBJ1-5	CAIQQEVSNQPQHF	TGTGCCATTCAACAAGAGGTTAGCAATCAGCCCCAGCATTTT
NA	TRBV9	NA	TRBJ1-6	CASSLGSNNSPLHF	TGTGCCAGCAGTCTAGGATCCAATAATTCACCCCTCCACTTT
NA	TRBV19	NA	TRBJ1-2	CASYAQLGDSGHGYTF	TGTGCCAGCTACGCCCAACTGGGGGACTCAGGCCATGGCTACACCTTC
many	TRBV4-2	NA	TRBJ2-6	CASSQDISSGANVLTF	TGTGCCAGCAGCCAAGATATTAGCTCTGGGGCCAACGTCCTGACTTTC
NA	TRBV6-5	NA	TRBJ1-2	CASSLRQAYGYTF	TGTGCCAGCAGTCTTCGACAGGCCTATGGCTACACCTTC
NA	TRBV10-1	NA	TRBJ2-3	CASRPGQGIDTQYF	TGCGCCAGCAGACCGGGGCAGGGGATAGATACGCAGTATTTT
NA	TRBV7-8	TRBD2	TRBJ2-3	CASSSRLAEGTDTQYF	TGTGCCAGCAGCTCCCGGCTAGCGGAGGGCACAGATACGCAGTATTTT
NA	TRBV7-9	TRBD2	TRBJ2-2	CASSLASGSSGNTGELFF	TGTGCCAGCAGCTTAGCGTCGGGGTCTAGCGGGAACACCGGGGAGCTGTTTTTT
NA	TRBV6-2/TRBV6-3	TRBD2	TRBJ2-2	CASSNPWTSVPAWTGELFF	TGTGCCAGCAGCAACCCATGGACTAGCGTCCCTGCGTGGACCGGGGAGCTGTTTTTT
NA	TRBV7-8	TRBD1	TRBJ1-2	CASSLEGGQGYGYTF	TGTGCCAGCAGCTTAGAAGGGGGACAGGGGTATGGCTACACCTTC
NA	TRBV6-5	NA	TRBJ1-6	CASSYSRAGDSPLHF	TGTGCCAGCAGTTACTCGAGAGCAGGGGATTCACCCCTCCACTTT
NA	TRBV29-1	TRBD2	TRBJ2-1	CSVEGGRVNEQFF	TGCAGCGTTGAGGGCGGGAGGGTTAATGAGCAGTTCTTC
NA	TRBV11-3	TRBD1	TRBJ2-6	CASSLDGWDRSSGANVLTF	TGTGCCAGCAGCTTAGATGGTTGGGACAGGAGCTCTGGGGCCAACGTCCTGACTTTC
NA	TRBV2	NA	TRBJ2-5	CASSKKGSGQETQYF	TGTGCCAGCAGTAAAAAAGGGAGCGGCCAAGAGACCCAGTACTTC
NA	TRBV4-2	NA	TRBJ1-1	CASEVKPGGTEAFF	TGTGCCAGCGAGGTAAAACCGGGAGGGACTGAAGCTTTCTTT
NA	TRBV9	NA	TRBJ1-5	CASSSPTRLPVSNQPQHF	TGTGCCAGCAGCTCTCCGACTCGTTTACCCGTTTCCAATCAGCCCCAGCATTTT
NA	TRBV6-5	TRBD1	TRBJ1-1	CASSPSRGRTEAFF	TGTGCCAGCAGTCCCAGCAGGGGGCGGACTGAAGCTTTCTTT
NA	TRBV4-3	NA	TRBJ1-1	CASSQDVGGQAFF	TGCGCCAGCAGCCAAGATGTAGGGGGTCAAGCTTTCTTT
NA	TRBV28	NA	TRBJ1-3	CASSWGVGKQTIYF	TGTGCCAGCAGTTGGGGAGTTGGGAAACAAACCATATATTTT